The rows below give T cell receptor beta chains drawn from one sample of a study of regulatory T cells in long-lasting Graves disease. In TCRdb, the multiplex PCR reads were re-called with MiXCR into one record per CDR3 protein. The sample yields roughly 470,000 distinct CDR3 sequences, roughly 20% seen once. The material was peripheral blood mononuclear cells (PBMCs), obtained when the disease was refractory, from a patient treated with antithyroid drugs. The receptors were gathered from a female donor with Graves disease. Both conserved end residues are part of each CDR3. A D gene is named only where the DNA matches it firmly. Clone size is given for some rows only: seen once, a few or many times, or a class if the clone is expanded.

>once|TRBJ2-1|TRBV6-1|-
CASSEASASSYNEQFF
TGTGCCAGCAGTGAAGCATCGGCTAGCTCCTACAATGAGCAGTTCTTC
>many|TRBJ2-7|TRBV29-1|-
CSVENRSSYEQYF
TGCAGCGTTGAGAACAGGAGCTCCTACGAGCAGTACTTC
>-|TRBJ2-7|TRBV2|TRBD1
CASSGRTGSCYEQYF
TGTGCCAGCAGTGGGAGGACAGGGTCGTGCTACGAGCAGTACTTC
>-|TRBJ2-2|TRBV5-6|TRBD2
CASSFLLAGSTGELFF
TGTGCCAGCAGCTTTCTATTAGCGGGATCCACCGGGGAGCTGTTTTTT
>many|TRBJ2-7|TRBV20-1|TRBD2
CSARELAGRYEQYF
TGCAGTGCTAGAGAACTAGCGGGGAGGTACGAGCAGTACTTC
>-|TRBJ2-2|TRBV9|-
CASSGKSTGELFF
TGTGCCAGCAGCGGAAAAAGCACCGGGGAGCTGTTTTTT
>many|TRBJ1-1|TRBV27|-
CASCNTMNTEAFF
TGTGCCAGCTGCAACACCATGAACACTGAAGCTTTCTTT
>many|TRBJ2-5|TRBV6-1|-
CASRVERDWETQYF
TGTGCCAGCAGAGTTGAGAGGGATTGGGAGACCCAGTACTTC
>-|TRBJ2-7|TRBV5-6|TRBD2
CASSLLAGVSEQYF
TGTGCCAGCAGCTTACTAGCGGGAGTGTCCGAGCAGTACTTC
>many|TRBJ2-7|TRBV20-1|-
CSARDLRSYEQYF
TGCAGTGCTAGAGATCTCCGCAGCTACGAGCAGTACTTC
>-|TRBJ2-3|TRBV7-8|-
CASSFPPGGSTDTQYF
TGTGCCAGCAGCTTCCCTCCCGGCGGGTCCACAGATACGCAGTATTTT
>many|TRBJ2-5|TRBV10-3|-
CAISDSPGTQYF
TGTGCCATCAGTGACTCCCCAGGGACCCAGTACTTC
>many|TRBJ2-5|TRBV12-3/TRBV12-4|TRBD1
CASSSWTGETQYF
TGTGCCAGCAGTTCGTGGACAGGAGAGACCCAGTACTTC
>-|TRBJ1-5|TRBV7-8|-
CASSLLSGSNQPQHF
TGTGCCAGCAGCTTACTCTCAGGGAGCAATCAGCCCCAGCATTTT
>-|TRBJ1-6|TRBV19|TRBD1
CASSLGTGYNSPLHF
TGTGCCAGTAGTCTCGGGACAGGCTATAATTCACCCCTCCACTTT
>-|TRBJ2-3|TRBV6-1|-
CASSEALRGGTQYF
TGTGCCAGCAGTGAAGCGCTTCGGGGAGGTACGCAGTATTTT
>many|TRBJ2-5|TRBV28|TRBD1
CASSFPGTVTQETQYF
TGTGCCAGCAGTTTCCCCGGGACAGTCACCCAAGAGACCCAGTACTTC
>few|TRBJ2-6|TRBV6-5|TRBD2
CASSYRGTSGESSGANVLTF
TGTGCCAGCAGTTACCGAGGGACTAGCGGGGAGAGCTCTGGGGCCAACGTCCTGACTTTC
>few|TRBJ1-2|TRBV5-5|-
CASSLVGYSVGYTF
TGTGCCAGCAGCTTGGTAGGGTATTCAGTTGGCTACACCTTC
>many|TRBJ1-1|TRBV2|-
CASSVQEHTEAFF
TGTGCCAGCAGTGTACAGGAACACACTGAAGCTTTCTTT
>few|TRBJ2-2|TRBV12-3/TRBV12-4|-
CASSLALAEGTGELFF
TGTGCCAGCAGTTTGGCCCTGGCTGAGGGCACCGGGGAGCTGTTTTTT
>many|TRBJ2-2|TRBV12-3/TRBV12-4|TRBD2
CASSLNGRSNTGELFF
TGTGCCAGCAGTTTAAACGGGAGGAGTAACACCGGGGAGCTGTTTTTT
>few|TRBJ1-6|TRBV6-1|-
CASGEGINSPLHF
TGTGCCTCCGGGGAGGGTATTAATTCACCCCTCCACTTT
>once|TRBJ2-7|TRBV7-3|TRBD2
CASSLARAAGGLHEQYF
TGTGCCAGCAGCTTAGCGCGAGCTGCGGGAGGGCTTCACGAGCAGTACTTC
>many|TRBJ2-7|TRBV7-2|TRBD1
CASSSGDRGQEYF
TGTGCCAGCAGCTCGGGGGACAGGGGTCAGGAGTACTTC
>-|TRBJ2-7|TRBV7-8|TRBD2
CAGSAPWALAGGSSYEQYF
TGTGCCGGCAGCGCCCCCTGGGCACTAGCGGGAGGGAGCTCCTACGAGCAGTACTTC
>few|TRBJ2-1|TRBV12-3/TRBV12-4|TRBD2
CASNLAGGPAEQFF
TGTGCCAGCAACCTGGCGGGAGGGCCCGCTGAGCAGTTCTTC
>many|TRBJ1-1|TRBV6-1|-
CASRMGLLIYHTEAFF
TGTGCCAGCAGGATGGGACTGCTGATATACCACACTGAAGCTTTCTTT
>-|TRBJ1-2|TRBV29-1|-
CSVGGPSYGYTF
TGCAGCGTTGGGGGACCGAGCTATGGCTACACCTTC
>many|TRBJ2-5|TRBV2|TRBD2
CARTPGTSEETQYF
TGTGCCAGAACACCCGGGACTAGTGAAGAGACCCAGTACTTC
>few|TRBJ1-2|TRBV30|TRBD1
CAWSVGGYHYGYTF
TGTGCCTGGAGTGTAGGGGGCTACCACTATGGCTACACCTTC
>many|TRBJ2-5|TRBV11-2|-
CASSPALTSADRETQYF
TGTGCCAGCAGCCCAGCGCTCACCTCCGCCGATCGAGAGACCCAGTACTTC
>-|TRBJ1-3|TRBV6-1|-
CASSPWRSSGNTIYF
TGTGCCAGCAGCCCCTGGCGGAGCTCTGGAAACACCATATATTTT
>-|TRBJ2-2|TRBV4-3|-
CASSQDMGVSGELFF
TGCGCCAGCAGCCAAGACATGGGAGTGTCCGGGGAGCTGTTTTTT
>many|TRBJ2-4|TRBV11-2|TRBD1
CASSSLRRDRGRGIPKNIQYF
TGTGCCAGCAGCTCACTACGCCGAGACAGGGGGCGCGGTATTCCCAAAAACATTCAGTACTTC
>few|TRBJ2-7|TRBV3-1|TRBD2
CASSLYTGGTSYEQYF
TGTGCCAGCAGCCTCTATACGGGGGGAACCTCCTACGAGCAGTACTTC
>many|TRBJ2-7|TRBV20-1|-
CSARAEASYEQYF
TGCAGTGCTAGAGCAGAGGCGTCGTACGAGCAGTACTTC
>many|TRBJ2-7|TRBV11-2|-
CASSSDRRYEQYF
TGTGCCAGCAGCTCCGACAGGCGCTACGAGCAGTACTTC
>few|TRBJ2-7|TRBV9|-
CASSVALGSSYEQYF
TGTGCCAGCAGCGTAGCCCTAGGAAGTTCCTACGAGCAGTACTTC
>few|TRBJ1-2|TRBV7-9|TRBD1
CASSLELETGSSYGYTF
TGTGCCAGCAGCTTAGAACTAGAGACAGGGTCCAGCTATGGCTACACCTTC
>-|TRBJ2-7|TRBV5-1|TRBD1
CASSSSGTGLPEQYF
TGCGCCAGCAGCTCATCCGGGACAGGGTTACCCGAGCAGTACTTC
>-|TRBJ2-2|TRBV6-2/TRBV6-3|-
CASSYGTAVGELFF
TGTGCCAGCAGTTACGGGACTGCCGTGGGGGAGCTGTTTTTT
>few|TRBJ2-2|TRBV5-4|TRBD2
CASSSGSSGRAIGTGELFF
TGTGCCAGCAGCTCGGGATCTAGCGGGAGGGCCATAGGCACCGGGGAGCTGTTTTTT
>many|TRBJ2-5|TRBV3-1|-
CASSQGYASGETQYF
TGTGCCAGCAGCCAAGGTTATGCGAGCGGCGAGACCCAGTACTTC
>few|TRBJ1-3|TRBV28|-
CASSLWGGLGNTIYF
TGTGCCAGCAGTTTATGGGGGGGCCTTGGAAACACCATATATTTT
>many|TRBJ2-7|TRBV7-6|-
CASSLGSDSYEQYF
TGTGCCAGCAGCTTGGGGTCTGACTCCTACGAGCAGTACTTC
>-|TRBJ2-7|TRBV5-6|-
CASSLGLSGRSGEQYF
TGTGCCAGCAGCTTGGGTTTATCGGGAAGGAGTGGGGAGCAGTACTTC
>once|TRBJ1-1|TRBV20-1|TRBD1
CSASEQQGLDTEAFF
TGCAGTGCTAGCGAACAACAGGGGTTAGACACTGAAGCTTTCTTT
>many|TRBJ1-1|TRBV5-1|-
CASSFGTPNTEAFF
TGCGCCAGCAGCTTTGGGACACCAAACACTGAAGCTTTCTTT
>-|TRBJ1-5|TRBV20-1|-
CSARLGGMGPNQPQHF
TGCAGTGCTAGATTGGGGGGAATGGGGCCAAATCAGCCCCAGCATTTT
>many|TRBJ1-1|TRBV28|TRBD1
CASGRTGGTEAFF
TGTGCCAGCGGCAGGACAGGGGGCACTGAAGCTTTCTTT
>few|TRBJ1-2|TRBV7-9|-
CASSLRDPADYYGYTF
TGTGCCAGCAGCTTACGGGACCCGGCGGATTACTATGGCTACACCTTC
>-|TRBJ1-4|TRBV5-1|TRBD1
CASSSGQLGPGGKLFF
TGCGCCAGCAGCTCGGGACAGCTGGGGCCCGGGGGAAAACTGTTTTTT
>many|TRBJ1-2|TRBV5-1|-
CASSLEGSNYGYTF
TGCGCCAGCAGCTTGGAAGGGAGTAACTATGGCTACACCTTC